This record concerns one T cell receptor (beta chain) sequence. TCRdb's table, derived via immunoSEQ multiplex PCR, lists solely in-frame clones and lacks some. The sample yields 150,000 or so clones, over 85% seen once. This specimen comes from a study of control samples from healthy donors and cancer patients. There are 18 residues in the CDR3. The J segment lost 7 bases and the V segment lost 7 bases, leaving 20 bases of the junction unmatched. In germline, CDR1 is SGHVS, CDR2 FQNEAQ. Sequencing was carried out using blood. The source is a young man in good health. The chain carries TRBV7-8 and TRBJ2-1, with 9 bases matching TRBD2. The chain's CDR3 is CASNPPGLAVGEANEQFF. DNA of the CDR3: TGTGCCAGCAACCCTCCGGGACTAGCAGTGGGGGAGGCGAATGAGCAGTTCTTC.